The TCR beta chain under discussion was sequenced for a study of T-cell memory formation after mild COVID-19. Study-level information: The two donors had largely donor-specific TCR clusters.

Trimming shortened V by 2 bases and J by 11 bases, and 19 bases separated the two germline ends. The CDR3 spans 14 residues. Germline V gene lookup returns CDR1 DFQATT and CDR2 SNEGSKA (reference sequence). 5'RACE with constant-segment primers yielded barcoded, UMI-tagged TCR alpha and TCR beta cDNA libraries. TCRdb re-called the 5' RACE reads through MiXCR, storing one row per CDR3 protein. The sample carries 190,000 or so distinct CDR3 sequences, around a fifth recorded once. The sequence was collected from an adult woman who had mild COVID-19 (a few samples of this study predate the infection). Cell type and time point are not known. The sequencing sample was made of PBMCs or a T cell subset sorted from them (not recorded which). The rearrangement joins TRBV20-1 to TRBJ2-1; D unresolved. DNA for the CDR3: TGCAGTGCTAGACAGGTCACTACGTGGGATAAGCAGTTCTTC. Amino acid sequence: CSARQVTTWDKQFF.